This T cell receptor beta chain was documented in a study of CD8 T cells in ankylosing spondylitis (dated by TCRdb to 2015 to 2018). The study in broad terms: The study profiled T cell receptor beta repertoires in healthy donors and ankylosing spondylitis patients to find disease-linked TCR variants. The full study cohort comprised some 27 ankylosing spondylitis patients and 85 to 120 healthy donors. Samples of peripheral blood were taken, and for ankylosing spondylitis patients, synovial fluid was collected as well. The investigation overall reported the following: The disease-linked clones were reported to be significantly enriched in matched synovial fluid samples from ankylosing spondylitis patients. The disease-linked clones showed a CD8+ phenotype and occurred at relatively low frequencies in peripheral blood. Some TCR beta motif variants had previously been reported in synovial fluid and blood of reactive arthritis patients, which suggested common disease-initiation mechanisms. Blood from ankylosing spondylitis patients appeared to be characterized by a TCR beta motif composed of eight or nine highly homologous amino acid variants.

The germline V gene (reference sequence) sets CDR1 to SEHNR and CDR2 to FQNEAQ. Inclusive of the bounding cysteine and phenylalanine, the CDR3 is 15 residues long. Just CDR3 DNA is preserved here, 45 bases in frame from base 1. As regards this clonotype: Its antigen specificity is not known. A much larger clone sits a single nucleotide away, making a read error possible.

The data were produced on an Illumina HiSeq 2500. TCR beta libraries were prepared by quantitative 5'-RACE with molecular barcodes. The original pipeline was this. Disease-linked TCR variants were identified with a new computational method built on a probabilistic model of VDJ rearrangement. Starting from the raw public reads, TCRdb applied fastp trimming at Q25, assembled clones with MiXCR and retained in-frame beta chains. Duplicate CDR3 protein sequences are folded into a single record with the most common DNA and genes. The authors' filters were not applied to this entry. This sample has approximately 200,000 distinct CDR3 sequences in its table, and about an eighth of those were observed once. More than 9.5% of the sample rests with the top ten.

Here the chain combines TRBV7-9 and TRBJ1-1; 9 bases in the junction line up with TRBD1. The sample consisted of blood, either unsorted or a sorted T cell fraction (not recorded which). The sequence derives from a female donor with ankylosing spondylitis or in good health (not recorded which). The CDR3: CDSSGRDRVSTEAFF. The sequence in DNA is TGTGACAGCAGCGGGAGGGACAGGGTAAGCACTGAAGCTTTCTTT.